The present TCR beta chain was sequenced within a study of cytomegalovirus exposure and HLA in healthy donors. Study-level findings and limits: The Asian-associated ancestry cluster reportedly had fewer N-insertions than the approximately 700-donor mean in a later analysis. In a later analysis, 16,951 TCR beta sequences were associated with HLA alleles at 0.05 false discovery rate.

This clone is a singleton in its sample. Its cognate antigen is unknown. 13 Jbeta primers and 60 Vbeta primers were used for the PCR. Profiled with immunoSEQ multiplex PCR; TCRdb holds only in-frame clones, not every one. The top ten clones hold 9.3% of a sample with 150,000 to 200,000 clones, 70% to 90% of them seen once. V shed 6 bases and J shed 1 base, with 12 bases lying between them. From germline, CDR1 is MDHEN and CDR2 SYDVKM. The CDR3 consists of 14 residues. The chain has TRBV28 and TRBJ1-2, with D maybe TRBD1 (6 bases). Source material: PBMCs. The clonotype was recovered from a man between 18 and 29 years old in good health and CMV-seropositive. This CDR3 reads CASRGTPHNYGYTF. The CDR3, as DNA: TGTGCCAGCAGAGGGACACCCCATAACTATGGCTACACCTTC.